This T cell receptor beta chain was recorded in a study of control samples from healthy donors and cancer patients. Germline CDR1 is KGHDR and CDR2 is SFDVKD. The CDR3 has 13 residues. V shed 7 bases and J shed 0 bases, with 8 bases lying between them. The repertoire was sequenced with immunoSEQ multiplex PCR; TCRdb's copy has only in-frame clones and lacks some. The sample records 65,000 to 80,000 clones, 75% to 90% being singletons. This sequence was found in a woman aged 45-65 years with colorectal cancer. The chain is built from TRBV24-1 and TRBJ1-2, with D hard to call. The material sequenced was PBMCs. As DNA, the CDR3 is TGTGCCACCAGCGACAAAGCTAACTATGGCTACACCTTC. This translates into CATSDKANYGYTF.